Following are 9 T cell receptor beta chains from one sample sequenced in a study of siplizumab effects on memory and regulatory T cells. TCRdb's table, derived via immunoSEQ multiplex PCR, lists solely in-frame clones and lacks some. In the table there are about 100,000 clones, 75% to 95% of which are singletons. The source material was CD4+ T cells sorted from blood. The receptors come from a human donor in good health.

The chain recombines TRBV19 with TRBJ2-7; 8 nucleotides agree with TRBD1. The CDR3 length is 14 residues. In germline, CDR1 is LNHDA, CDR2 SQIVND (reference sequence). J was trimmed by 1 base and V by 6 bases; bases with no gene match: 5. CDR3 in DNA: TGTGCCAGTAGACCTGACAGGGGTTCCTACGAGCAGTACTTC. It yields the protein CASRPDRGSYEQYF.

The chain combines TRBV4-1 with TRBJ2-5, with 10 bases lining up with TRBD1. V was clipped by 6 bases and J by 5 bases; unmatched bases: 12. Germline CDR1 reads MGHRA; CDR2 reads YSYEKL. This CDR3 comprises 16 residues. The CDR3 spells CASSSYTGTGAETQYF. DNA for the CDR3: TGCGCCAGCAGTTCCTACACGGGGACAGGGGCCGAGACCCAGTACTTC.

The rearrangement uses TRBV10-1 and TRBJ1-1, with 8 bases aligning to TRBD1. CDR1 and CDR2 from the germline V gene are WNHNN and SYGVQD (reference sequence). V shed 9 bases, J shed 1 base, and the junction held 7 bases outside the gene matches. The CDR3 has 14 residues. CDR3 residues: CASRAGGPNTEAFF. The CDR3 DNA reads as TGCGCCAGTAGGGCAGGGGGCCCGAACACTGAAGCTTTCTTT.

This chain joins TRBV21-1 and TRBJ1-1; the table names TRBD1, a call not compared with the DNA. TRBV21-1 has pseudogene status. The CDR3 loop spans 15 amino acids. The CDR3 loop is CASSKEGHGNTEAFF. DNA for the CDR3: TGTGCCAGCAGCAAAGAGGGGCACGGGAACACTGAAGCTTTCTTT.

Points on this clone: The junction shows a germline mismatch at one end, possibly a read error. J is TRBJ2-7 and V is TRBV23-1, with D tentatively TRBD1 (6 bases). TRBV23-1 is known as an ORF, though its function is uncertain. The CDR3 totals 12 residues. The CDR3, as DNA: TGCGCCAGCTGTCACAGGGAATACGAGCAGTACTTC. Translated: CASCHREYEQYF.

The chain joins TRBV28 to TRBJ1-2; maybe TRBD1 (5 bases). Germline CDR1 is MDHEN and CDR2 is SYDVKM. CDR3 length: 13 residues. V shed 6 bases and J shed 3 bases, with 11 bases lying between them. CDR3 nucleotides: TGTGCCAGCAGGTCCGGGGGGGACTATGGCTACACCTTC. Its protein is CASRSGGDYGYTF.

The chain employs TRBV7-9 and TRBJ1-1; tentative D call: TRBD1 (6 bases). The ends were cut back, 0 bases at V and 2 bases at J, with 10 bases in the middle. The CDR3 runs 15 residues. CDR1 is SEHNR, CDR2 FQNEAQ, per germline (reference sequence). This CDR3 is CASSLAGGGNTEAFF. Here the CDR3 DNA reads TGTGCCAGCAGCTTAGCAGGGGGAGGCAACACTGAAGCTTTCTTT. Full variable domain (missing parts from reference TRBV7-9 and TRBJ1-1): DTGVSQNPRHKITKRGQNVTFRCDPISEHNRLYWYRQTLGQGPEFLTYFQNEAQLEKSRLLSDRFSAERPKGSFSTLEIQRTEQGDSAMYLCASSLAGGGNTEAFFGQGTRLTVV.

The chain recombines TRBV7-2 with TRBJ1-2; TRBD1 might be the D (5 bases). The CDR3 covers 13 residues. The germline V gene has CDR1 SGHTA and CDR2 FQGNSA. V dropped 5 bases and J dropped 4 bases, with 11 bases sitting between them. The CDR3 coding sequence is TGTGCCAGCAGCCCCCGGGACGGCTATGGCTACACCTTC. Translating gives CASSPRDGYGYTF.

The chain carries TRBV7-5 and TRBJ1-1. TRBV7-5 is a known pseudogene. This CDR3 region has 15 residues. CDR3 region: CVRSRGPREDTEAFF. Written as DNA, the CDR3 is TGTGTCAGAAGCCGGGGGCCCAGGGAGGACACTGAAGCTTTCTTT.